What follows are 9 T cell receptor beta chains derived from one specimen sequenced in a study of T cells in Graves' hyperthyroidism and ophthalmopathy. It was RNA transcripts that yielded the amplified TCR beta CDR3 regions. With the HTBI primer set, the TCR CDR3 went through a first round of RT-PCR. TCRdb reanalysed the multiplex PCR reads using MiXCR and keeps one entry per CDR3 protein. The top ten clones hold roughly 18% of a sample with under 700,000 distinct CDR3 sequences, over 15% of them seen once. What was sequenced was blood. All receptors derive from a woman between 18 and 29 years old with Graves' hyperthyroidism.

In this sample, this clonotype turned up many times. The rearrangement links TRBV28 to TRBJ1-5; unclear D gene. The germline V and J ends were trimmed by 3 bases and 6 bases, with 15 bases remaining between them. Per germline, CDR1 MDHEN and CDR2 SYDVKM. This CDR3 contains 15 residues. The CDR3 spells CASSLVNTNGQPQHF. CDR3 sequence (DNA): TGTGCCAGCAGTTTGGTTAACACGAACGGTCAGCCCCAGCATTTT.

This clonotype was seen a few times. The gene calls are TRBV6-2 or TRBV6-3 and TRBJ1-6; 8 bases line up with TRBD1. From germline, CDR1 is MNHEY and CDR2 SVGEGT. There are 19 residues in the CDR3. V trimming: 6 bases; J trimming: 6 bases; junction bases outside the gene matches: 19. The CDR3 DNA reads TGTGCCAGCAGGTCGCAGGGGGCGGGAGTAGCGTTAATTAATTCACCCCTCCACTTT. Residues: CASRSQGAGVALINSPLHF.

The V and J genes are TRBV19 and TRBJ2-1, with TRBD2 identical over 9 bases. Germline CDR1 and CDR2: LNHDA and SQIVND (reference sequence). The CDR3 sequence is 16 residues long. V trimming: 3 bases; J trimming: 6 bases; junction bases outside the gene matches: 9. CDR3 sequence reads: CASSIRFGLAINEQFF. The CDR3 nucleotides read TGTGCCAGTAGTATTCGATTCGGACTAGCGATCAATGAGCAGTTCTTC.

This clonotype was seen many times. V usage is TRBV20-1 and J usage is TRBJ2-3; 7 bases align to TRBD2. The CDR3 is 13 residues long. The J segment lost 6 bases and the V segment lost 5 bases, leaving 8 bases of the junction unmatched. Germline V gives CDR1 DFQATT, CDR2 SNEGSKA (reference sequence). The CDR3 is CSAGLVVSDTQYF. The CDR3 DNA reads TGCAGTGCTGGACTAGTGGTGAGCGATACGCAGTATTTT.

Comment on this clonotype: With a much larger clone just one base away, this may be a read error. This rearrangement joins TRBV27 to TRBJ2-1; D is possibly TRBD2 (7 bases). Trimming removed 5 bases from V and 10 bases from J, with 18 bases in between. Looked up from germline, CDR1 is MNHEY and CDR2 is SMNVEV (reference sequence). The CDR3 is 14 residues long. In nucleotides, the CDR3 is TGTGCCAGCAGTCAGCGGGACACACACTACGAGCAGTTCTTC. This codes for CASSQRDTHYEQFF.

This clonotype has ten or more counts. The chain joins TRBV6-2 or TRBV6-3 to TRBJ2-5, with TRBD2 identical over 11 bases. CDR1 MNHEY and CDR2 SVGEGT come from the germline V gene. The ends lost 8 bases at V and 3 bases at J; junction bases unmatched: 5. This CDR3 contains 14 residues. The CDR3 DNA reads TGTGCCAGCGGTCTAGCGGGGGGAAAAGAGACCCAGTACTTC. Translation gives CASGLAGGKETQYF.

The V and J genes are TRBV5-8 and TRBJ2-2; maybe TRBD1 (6 bases). V was clipped by 4 bases and J by 2 bases, with 12 bases between them. Germline V gene lookup returns CDR1 SGHTS and CDR2 YDEGEE. This CDR3 has 15 amino acids. The CDR3, as DNA: TGTGCCAGCAGCCAGACAGGCCGTAACACCGGGGAGCTGTTTTTT. It encodes CASSQTGRNTGELFF.

This clonotype was observed a few times. V is TRBV4-1 and J is TRBJ1-2; 9 positions match TRBD1. This CDR3 is 15 amino acids long. J was trimmed by 2 bases and V by 3 bases; bases with no gene match: 4. In germline, CDR1 is MGHRA, CDR2 YSYEKL. This CDR3 is CASSHIGTGNYGYTF. In DNA, the CDR3 is TGCGCCAGCAGCCACATCGGGACAGGGAACTATGGCTACACCTTC.

J is TRBJ1-6 and V is TRBV27, with D unresolved. The CDR3 covers 15 residues. Trimming left V 2 bases short and J 4 bases short, with 9 bases between. The germline V gene encodes CDR1 MNHEY and CDR2 SMNVEV (reference sequence). The CDR3 loop is CASSLQTEYNSPLHF. The CDR3 coding sequence is TGTGCCAGCAGTTTACAGACGGAATATAATTCACCCCTCCACTTT.